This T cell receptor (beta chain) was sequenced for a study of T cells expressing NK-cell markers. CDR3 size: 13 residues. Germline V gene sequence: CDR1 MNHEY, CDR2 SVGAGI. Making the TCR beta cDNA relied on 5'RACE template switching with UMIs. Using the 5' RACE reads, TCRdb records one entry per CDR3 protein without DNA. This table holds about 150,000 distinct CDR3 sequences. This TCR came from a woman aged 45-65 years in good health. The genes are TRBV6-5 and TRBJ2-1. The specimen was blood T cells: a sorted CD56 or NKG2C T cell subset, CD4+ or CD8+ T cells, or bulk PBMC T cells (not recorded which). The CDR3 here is CASSYSRVNEQFF.